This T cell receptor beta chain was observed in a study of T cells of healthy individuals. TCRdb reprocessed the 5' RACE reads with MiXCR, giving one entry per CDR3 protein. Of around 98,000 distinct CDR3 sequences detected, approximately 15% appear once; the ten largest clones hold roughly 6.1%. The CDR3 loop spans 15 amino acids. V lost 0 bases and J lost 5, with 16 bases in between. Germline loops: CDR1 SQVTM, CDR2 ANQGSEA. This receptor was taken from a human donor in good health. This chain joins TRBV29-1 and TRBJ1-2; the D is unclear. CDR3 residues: CSVEDAPAQRYGYTF. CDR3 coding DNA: TGCAGCGTTGAAGATGCTCCCGCCCAGAGATATGGCTACACCTTC.